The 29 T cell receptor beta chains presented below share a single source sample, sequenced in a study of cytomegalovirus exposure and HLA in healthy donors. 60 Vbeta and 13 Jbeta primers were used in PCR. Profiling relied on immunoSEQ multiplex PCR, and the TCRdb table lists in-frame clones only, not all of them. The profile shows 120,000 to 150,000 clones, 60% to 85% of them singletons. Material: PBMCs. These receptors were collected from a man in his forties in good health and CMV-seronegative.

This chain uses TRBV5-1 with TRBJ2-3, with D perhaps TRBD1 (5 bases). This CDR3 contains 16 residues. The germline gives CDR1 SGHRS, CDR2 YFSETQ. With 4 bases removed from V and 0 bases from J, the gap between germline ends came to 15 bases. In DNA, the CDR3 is TGCGCCAGCAGCCAGAGCCCAGGGTTGAGCACAGATACGCAGTATTTT. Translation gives CASSQSPGLSTDTQYF. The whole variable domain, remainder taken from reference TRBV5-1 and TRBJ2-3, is KAGVTQTPRYLIKTRGQQVTLSCSPISGHRSVSWYQQTPGQGLQFLFEYFSETQRNKGNFPGRFSGRQFSNSRSEMNVSTLELGDSALYLCASSQSPGLSTDTQYFGPGTRLTVL.

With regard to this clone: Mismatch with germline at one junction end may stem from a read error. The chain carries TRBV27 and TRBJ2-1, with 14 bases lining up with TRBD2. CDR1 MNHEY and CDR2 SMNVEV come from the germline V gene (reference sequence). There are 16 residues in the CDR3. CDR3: CASSSLGTSGSNGQFF. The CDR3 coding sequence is TGTGCCAGCAGTTCTCTCGGGACTAGCGGGAGCAATGGGCAGTTCTTC.

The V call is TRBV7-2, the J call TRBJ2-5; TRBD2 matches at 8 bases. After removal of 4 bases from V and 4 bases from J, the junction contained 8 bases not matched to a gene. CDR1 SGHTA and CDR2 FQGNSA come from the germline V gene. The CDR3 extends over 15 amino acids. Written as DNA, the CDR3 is TGTGCCAGCAGCTGGGCAGCGGGGGAACGAGAGACCCAGTACTTC. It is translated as CASSWAAGERETQYF. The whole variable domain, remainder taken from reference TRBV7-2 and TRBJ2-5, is GAGVSQSPSNKVTEKGKDVELRCDPISGHTALYWYRQSLGQGLEFLIYFQGNSAPDKSGLPSDRFSAERTGGSVSTLTIQRTQQEDSAVYLCASSWAAGERETQYFGPGTRLLVL.

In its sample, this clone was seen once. The CDR3 protein is CASSEAYGASGGNEYF. DNA for the CDR3: TGTGCCAGCAGTGAAGCGTATGGGGCTAGCGGGGGTAATGAGTACTTC. This chain joins TRBV6-1 and TRBJ2-7, with 10 bases identical to TRBD2. The germline CDR1 and CDR2 sequences are MNHNS and SASEGT. Trimming at V came to 0 bases and at J to 11 bases, leaving 13 bases not matched to a gene. The CDR3 extends over 16 amino acids.

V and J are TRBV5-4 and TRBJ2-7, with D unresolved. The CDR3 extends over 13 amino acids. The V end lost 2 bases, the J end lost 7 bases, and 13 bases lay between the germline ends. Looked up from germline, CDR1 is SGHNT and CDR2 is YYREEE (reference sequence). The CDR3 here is CASSFGWIGEQYF. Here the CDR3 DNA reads TGTGCCAGCAGCTTCGGATGGATCGGGGAGCAGTACTTC.

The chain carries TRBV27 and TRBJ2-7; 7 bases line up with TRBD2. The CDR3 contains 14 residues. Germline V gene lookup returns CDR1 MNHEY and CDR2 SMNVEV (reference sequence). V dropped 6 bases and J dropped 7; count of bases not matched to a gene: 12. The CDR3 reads CASRLSSGVGEQYF. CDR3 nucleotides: TGTGCCAGCAGGCTGTCCAGCGGGGTGGGGGAGCAGTACTTC.

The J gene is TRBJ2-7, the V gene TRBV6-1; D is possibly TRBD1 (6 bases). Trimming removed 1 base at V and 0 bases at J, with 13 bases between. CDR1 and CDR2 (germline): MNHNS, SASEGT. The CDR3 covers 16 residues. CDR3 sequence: CASSEEGVANSYEQYF. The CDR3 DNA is TGTGCCAGCAGTGAAGAGGGGGTAGCCAACTCCTACGAGCAGTACTTC.

The CDR3 sequence is CASSQEGPGTPNTGELFF. In DNA form, the CDR3 reads TGCGCCAGCAGCCAAGAGGGCCCCGGGACACCGAACACCGGGGAGCTGTTTTTT. The genes are TRBV4-1 and TRBJ2-2; perhaps TRBD1 as D (6 bases). This CDR3 region has 18 residues. V was clipped by 0 bases and J by 0 bases, with 14 bases between them. Germline assignment: CDR1 MGHRA and CDR2 YSYEKL.

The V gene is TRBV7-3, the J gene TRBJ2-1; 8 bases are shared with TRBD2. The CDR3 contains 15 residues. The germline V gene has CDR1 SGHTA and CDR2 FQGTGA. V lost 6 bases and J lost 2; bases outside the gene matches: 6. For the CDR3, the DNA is TGTGCCAGCAGTGAACACGGGGGGGCCTACAATGAGCAGTTCTTC. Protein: CASSEHGGAYNEQFF.

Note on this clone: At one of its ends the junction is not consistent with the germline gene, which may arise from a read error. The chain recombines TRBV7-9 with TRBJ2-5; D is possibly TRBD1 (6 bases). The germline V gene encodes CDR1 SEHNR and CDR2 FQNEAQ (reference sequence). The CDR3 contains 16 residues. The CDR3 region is CSSSLYPGQYQETQYF. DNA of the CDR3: TGTTCCAGCAGCTTATACCCCGGACAGTACCAAGAGACCCAGTACTTC.

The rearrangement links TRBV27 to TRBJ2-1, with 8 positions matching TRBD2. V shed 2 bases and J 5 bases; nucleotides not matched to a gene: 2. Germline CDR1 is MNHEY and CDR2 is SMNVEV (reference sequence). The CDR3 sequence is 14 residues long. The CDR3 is CASSLPGGHNEQFF. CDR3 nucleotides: TGTGCCAGCAGTTTACCGGGAGGGCACAATGAGCAGTTCTTC.

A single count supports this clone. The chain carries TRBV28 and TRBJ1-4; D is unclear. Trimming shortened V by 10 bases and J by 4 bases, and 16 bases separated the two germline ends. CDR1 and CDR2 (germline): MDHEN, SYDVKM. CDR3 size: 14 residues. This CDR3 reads CATKSLHGNEKLFF. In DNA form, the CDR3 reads TGTGCCACCAAGAGCCTCCATGGTAATGAAAAACTGTTTTTT.

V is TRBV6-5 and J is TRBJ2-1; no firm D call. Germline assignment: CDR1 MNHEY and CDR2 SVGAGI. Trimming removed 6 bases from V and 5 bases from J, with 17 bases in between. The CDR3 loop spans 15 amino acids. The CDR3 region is CASRILDKEDNEQFF. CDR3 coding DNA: TGTGCCAGCAGGATACTGGATAAAGAGGACAATGAGCAGTTCTTC.

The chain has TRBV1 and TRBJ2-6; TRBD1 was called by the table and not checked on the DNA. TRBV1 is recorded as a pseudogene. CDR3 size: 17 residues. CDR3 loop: CTSSQPQARSGANVLTF. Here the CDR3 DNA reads TGCACCAGCAGCCAACCACAGGCGCGCTCTGGGGCCAACGTCCTGACTTTC.

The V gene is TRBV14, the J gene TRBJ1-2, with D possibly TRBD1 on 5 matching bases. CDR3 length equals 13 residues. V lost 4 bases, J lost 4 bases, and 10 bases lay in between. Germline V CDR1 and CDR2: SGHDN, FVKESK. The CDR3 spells CASSPRDAYGYTF. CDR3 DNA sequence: TGTGCCAGCAGCCCCAGGGATGCCTATGGCTACACCTTC.

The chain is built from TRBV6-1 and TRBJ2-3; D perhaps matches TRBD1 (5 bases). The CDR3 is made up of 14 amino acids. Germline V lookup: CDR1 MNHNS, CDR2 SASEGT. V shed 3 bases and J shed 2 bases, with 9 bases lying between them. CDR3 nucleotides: TGTGCCAGCAGTGAGGGCAGGGCCACAGATACGCAGTATTTT. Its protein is CASSEGRATDTQYF.

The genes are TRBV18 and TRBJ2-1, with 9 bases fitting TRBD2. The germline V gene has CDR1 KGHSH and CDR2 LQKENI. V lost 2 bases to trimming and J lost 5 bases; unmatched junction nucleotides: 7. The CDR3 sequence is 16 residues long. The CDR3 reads CASSPAGAGGHNEQFF. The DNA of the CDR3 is TGTGCCAGCTCACCAGCAGGAGCGGGAGGCCACAATGAGCAGTTCTTC.

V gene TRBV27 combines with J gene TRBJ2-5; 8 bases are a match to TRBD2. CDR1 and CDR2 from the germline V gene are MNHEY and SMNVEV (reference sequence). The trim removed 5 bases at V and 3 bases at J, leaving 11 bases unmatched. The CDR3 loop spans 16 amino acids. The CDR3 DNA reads TGTGCCAGCAGTGTAAAACCGGGACTAGTAAAAGAGACCCAGTACTTC. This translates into CASSVKPGLVKETQYF.

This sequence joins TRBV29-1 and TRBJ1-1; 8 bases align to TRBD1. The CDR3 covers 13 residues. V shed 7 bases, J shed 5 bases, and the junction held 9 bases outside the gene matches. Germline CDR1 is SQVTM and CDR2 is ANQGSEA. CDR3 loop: CSGFQGAKTEAFF. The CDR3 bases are TGCAGCGGCTTCCAGGGGGCGAAGACTGAAGCTTTCTTT.

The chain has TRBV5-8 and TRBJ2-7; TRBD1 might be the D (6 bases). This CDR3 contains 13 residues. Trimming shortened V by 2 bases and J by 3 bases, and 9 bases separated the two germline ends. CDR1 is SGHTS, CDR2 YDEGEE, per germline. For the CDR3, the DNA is TGTGCCAGCAGCTTCGAACAGGGCTACGAGCAGTACTTC. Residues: CASSFEQGYEQYF.

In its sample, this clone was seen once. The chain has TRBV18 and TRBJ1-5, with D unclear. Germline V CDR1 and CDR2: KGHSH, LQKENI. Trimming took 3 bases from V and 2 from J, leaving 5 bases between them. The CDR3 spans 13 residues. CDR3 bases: TGTGCCAGCTCACCCGAGGGCAATCAGCCCCAGCATTTT. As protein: CASSPEGNQPQHF.

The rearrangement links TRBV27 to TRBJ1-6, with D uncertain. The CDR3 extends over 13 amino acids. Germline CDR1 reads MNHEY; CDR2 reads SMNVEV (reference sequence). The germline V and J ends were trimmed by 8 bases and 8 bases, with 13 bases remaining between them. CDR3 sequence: CASASGVYSPLHF. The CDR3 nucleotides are TGTGCCAGCGCGTCCGGGGTTTATTCACCCCTCCACTTT.

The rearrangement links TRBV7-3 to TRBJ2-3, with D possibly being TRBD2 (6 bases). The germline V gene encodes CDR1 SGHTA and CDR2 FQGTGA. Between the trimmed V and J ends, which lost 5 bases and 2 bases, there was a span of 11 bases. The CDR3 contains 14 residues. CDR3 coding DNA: TGTGCCAGCAGCCTGGGGGGATACACAGATACGCAGTATTTT. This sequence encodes CASSLGGYTDTQYF.

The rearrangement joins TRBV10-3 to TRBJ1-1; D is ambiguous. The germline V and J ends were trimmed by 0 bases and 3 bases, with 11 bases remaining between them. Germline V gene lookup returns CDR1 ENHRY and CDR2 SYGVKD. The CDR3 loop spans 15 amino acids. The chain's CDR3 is CAISESYGWDTEAFF. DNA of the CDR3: TGTGCCATCAGTGAGTCGTACGGGTGGGACACTGAAGCTTTCTTT.

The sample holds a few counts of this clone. The CDR3 DNA reads as TGTGCCAGCAGTCCCCGCCAGGGCTTTCTAGGCTACACCTTC. Translating it yields CASSPRQGFLGYTF. V usage is TRBV27 and J usage is TRBJ1-2; weak D call: TRBD1 (5 bases). The CDR3 consists of 14 residues. Per the germline V gene, CDR1 is MNHEY and CDR2 is SMNVEV (reference sequence). The germline V and J ends were trimmed by 5 bases and 8 bases, with 18 bases remaining between them.

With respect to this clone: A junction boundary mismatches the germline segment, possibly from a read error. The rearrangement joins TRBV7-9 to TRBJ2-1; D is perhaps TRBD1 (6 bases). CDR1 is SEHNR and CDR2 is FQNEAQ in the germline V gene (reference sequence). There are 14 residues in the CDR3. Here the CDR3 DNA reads TGTTCCAGCAGCTCCTACAGGGTGCACAATGAGCAGTTCTTC. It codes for CSSSSYRVHNEQFF.

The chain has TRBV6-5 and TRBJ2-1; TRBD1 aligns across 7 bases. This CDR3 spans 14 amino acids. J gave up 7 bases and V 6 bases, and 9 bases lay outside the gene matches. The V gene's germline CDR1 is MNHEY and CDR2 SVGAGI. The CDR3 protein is CASSRTGPFNEQFF. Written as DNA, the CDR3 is TGTGCCAGCAGCAGGACAGGACCCTTTAATGAGCAGTTCTTC.

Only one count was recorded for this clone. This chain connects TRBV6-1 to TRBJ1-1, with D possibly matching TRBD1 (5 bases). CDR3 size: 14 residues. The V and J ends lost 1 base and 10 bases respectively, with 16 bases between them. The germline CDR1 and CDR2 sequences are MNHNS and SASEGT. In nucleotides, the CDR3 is TGTGCCAGCAGTGAAGAAGTGGCTGTAAGGGGAGCTTTCTTT. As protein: CASSEEVAVRGAFF.

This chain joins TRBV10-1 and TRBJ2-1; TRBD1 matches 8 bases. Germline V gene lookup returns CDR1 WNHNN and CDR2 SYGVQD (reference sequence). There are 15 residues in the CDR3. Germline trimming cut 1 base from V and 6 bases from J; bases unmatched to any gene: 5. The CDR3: CASSEYPDRVNEQFF. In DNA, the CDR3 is TGCGCCAGCAGTGAGTACCCGGACAGGGTCAATGAGCAGTTCTTC.